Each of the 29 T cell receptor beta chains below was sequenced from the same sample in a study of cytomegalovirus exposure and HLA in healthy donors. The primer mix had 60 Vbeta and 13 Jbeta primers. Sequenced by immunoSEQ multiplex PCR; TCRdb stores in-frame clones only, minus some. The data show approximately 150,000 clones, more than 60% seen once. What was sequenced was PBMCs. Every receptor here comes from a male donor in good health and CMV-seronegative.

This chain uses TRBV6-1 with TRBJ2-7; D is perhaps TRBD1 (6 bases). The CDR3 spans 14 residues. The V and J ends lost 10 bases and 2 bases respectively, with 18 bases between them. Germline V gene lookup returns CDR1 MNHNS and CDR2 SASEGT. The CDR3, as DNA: TGTGCCACCTTTACAGGGAATGGTCCCTACGAGCAGTACTTC. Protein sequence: CATFTGNGPYEQYF.

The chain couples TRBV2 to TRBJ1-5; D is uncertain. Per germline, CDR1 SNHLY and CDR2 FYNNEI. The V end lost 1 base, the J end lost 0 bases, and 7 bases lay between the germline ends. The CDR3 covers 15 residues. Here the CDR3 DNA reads TGTGCCAGCAGTGAAGACACATATAGCAATCAGCCCCAGCATTTT. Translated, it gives CASSEDTYSNQPQHF. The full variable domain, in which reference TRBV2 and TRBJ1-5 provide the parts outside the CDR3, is EPEVTQTPSHQVTQMGQEVILRCVPISNHLYFYWYRQILGQKVEFLVSFYNNEISEKSEIFDDQFSVERPDGSNFTLKIRSTKLEDSAMYFCASSEDTYSNQPQHFGDGTRLSIL.

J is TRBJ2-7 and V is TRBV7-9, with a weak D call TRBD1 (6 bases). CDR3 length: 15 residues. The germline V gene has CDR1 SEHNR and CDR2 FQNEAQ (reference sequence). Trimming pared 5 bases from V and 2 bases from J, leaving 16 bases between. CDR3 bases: TGTGCCAGCAGCCCGGGACAATGGGCAACCTACGAGCAGTACTTC. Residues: CASSPGQWATYEQYF. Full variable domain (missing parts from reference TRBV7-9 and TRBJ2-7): DTGVSQNPRHKITKRGQNVTFRCDPISEHNRLYWYRQTLGQGPEFLTYFQNEAQLEKSRLLSDRFSAERPKGSFSTLEIQRTEQGDSAMYLCASSPGQWATYEQYFGPGTRLTVT.

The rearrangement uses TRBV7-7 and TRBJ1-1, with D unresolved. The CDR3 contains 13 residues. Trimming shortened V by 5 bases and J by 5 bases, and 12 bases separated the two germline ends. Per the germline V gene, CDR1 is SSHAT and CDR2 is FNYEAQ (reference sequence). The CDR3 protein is CASSASGGTEAFF. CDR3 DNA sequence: TGTGCCAGCAGCGCCTCAGGTGGGACTGAAGCTTTCTTT.

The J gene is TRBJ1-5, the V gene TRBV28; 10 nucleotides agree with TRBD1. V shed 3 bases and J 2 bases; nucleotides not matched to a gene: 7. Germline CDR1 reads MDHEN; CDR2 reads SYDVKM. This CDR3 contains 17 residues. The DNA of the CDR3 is TGTGCCAGCAGTTTGTGGAGGGGGACAGGGGGCAATCAGCCCCAGCATTTT. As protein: CASSLWRGTGGNQPQHF.

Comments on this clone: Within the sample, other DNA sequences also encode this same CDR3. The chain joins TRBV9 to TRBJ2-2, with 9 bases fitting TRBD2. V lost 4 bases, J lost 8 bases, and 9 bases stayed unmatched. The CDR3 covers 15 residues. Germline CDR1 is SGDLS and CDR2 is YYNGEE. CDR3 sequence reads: CASSPAGGVAGELFF. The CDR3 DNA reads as TGTGCCAGCAGCCCCGCGGGAGGGGTGGCTGGGGAGCTGTTTTTT.

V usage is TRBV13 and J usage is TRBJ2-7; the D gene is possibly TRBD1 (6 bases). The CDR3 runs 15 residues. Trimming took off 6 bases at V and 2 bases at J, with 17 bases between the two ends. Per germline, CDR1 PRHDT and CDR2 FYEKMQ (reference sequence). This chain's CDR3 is CASSSGQLQAYEQYF. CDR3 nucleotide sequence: TGTGCCAGCAGTTCCGGACAGCTCCAAGCCTACGAGCAGTACTTC.

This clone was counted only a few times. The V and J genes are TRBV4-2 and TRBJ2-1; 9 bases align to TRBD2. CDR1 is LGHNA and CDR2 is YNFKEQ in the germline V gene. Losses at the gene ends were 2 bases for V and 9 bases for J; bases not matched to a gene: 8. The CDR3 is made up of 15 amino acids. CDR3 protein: CASSQLGVREGEQFF. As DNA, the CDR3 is TGTGCCAGCAGCCAACTGGGTGTGCGGGAGGGTGAGCAGTTCTTC.

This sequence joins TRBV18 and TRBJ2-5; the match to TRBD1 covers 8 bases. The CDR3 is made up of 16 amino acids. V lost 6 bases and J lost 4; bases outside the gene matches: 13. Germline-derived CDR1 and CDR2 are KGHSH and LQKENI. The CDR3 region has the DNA TGTGCCAGCTCCCCGTCGAGGGACAGGAATGTAGAGACCCAGTACTTC. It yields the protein CASSPSRDRNVETQYF.

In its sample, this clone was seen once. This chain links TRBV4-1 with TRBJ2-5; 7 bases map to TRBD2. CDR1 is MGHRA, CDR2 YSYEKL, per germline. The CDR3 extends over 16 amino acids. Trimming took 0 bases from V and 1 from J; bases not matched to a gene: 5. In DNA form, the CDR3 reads TGCGCCAGCAGCCAAGAGTCAGCGGGGATCCAAGAGACCCAGTACTTC. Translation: CASSQESAGIQETQYF.

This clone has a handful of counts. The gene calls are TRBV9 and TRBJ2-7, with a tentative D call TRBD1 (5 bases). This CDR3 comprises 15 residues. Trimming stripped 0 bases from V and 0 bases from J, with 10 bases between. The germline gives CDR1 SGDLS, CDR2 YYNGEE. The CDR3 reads CASSVVRQRSYEQYF. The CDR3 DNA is TGTGCCAGCAGCGTAGTCCGACAGCGCTCCTACGAGCAGTACTTC.

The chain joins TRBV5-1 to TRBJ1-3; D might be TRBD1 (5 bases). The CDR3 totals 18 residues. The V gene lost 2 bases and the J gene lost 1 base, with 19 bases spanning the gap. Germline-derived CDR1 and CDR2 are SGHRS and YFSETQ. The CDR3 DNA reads TGCGCCAGCAGCTTACAGCTAAACAAGGGGCAGTCTGGAAACACCATATATTTT. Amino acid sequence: CASSLQLNKGQSGNTIYF.

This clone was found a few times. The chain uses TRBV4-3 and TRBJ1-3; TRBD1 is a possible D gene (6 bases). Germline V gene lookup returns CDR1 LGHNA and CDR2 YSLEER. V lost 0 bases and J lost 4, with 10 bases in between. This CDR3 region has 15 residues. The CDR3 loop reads CASSQDPGVGNTIYF. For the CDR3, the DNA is TGCGCCAGCAGCCAAGATCCAGGGGTCGGAAACACCATATATTTT.

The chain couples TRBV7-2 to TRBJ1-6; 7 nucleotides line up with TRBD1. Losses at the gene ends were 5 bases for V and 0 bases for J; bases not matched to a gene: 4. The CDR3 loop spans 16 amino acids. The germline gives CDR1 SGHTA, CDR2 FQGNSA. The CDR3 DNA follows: TGTGCCAGCAGCCCGGGACAGAGCTCCTATAATTCACCCCTCCACTTT. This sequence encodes CASSPGQSSYNSPLHF.

CDR3 sequence reads: CASSLDRGSYNEQFF. CDR3 coding DNA: TGTGCCAGCAGCTTGGACAGGGGAAGCTACAATGAGCAGTTCTTC. The chain combines TRBV11-3 with TRBJ2-1; TRBD1 agrees at 9 bases. Germline assignment: CDR1 SGHNT and CDR2 YENEEA. V shed 3 bases and J 3 bases; nucleotides not matched to a gene: 3. The CDR3 covers 15 residues.

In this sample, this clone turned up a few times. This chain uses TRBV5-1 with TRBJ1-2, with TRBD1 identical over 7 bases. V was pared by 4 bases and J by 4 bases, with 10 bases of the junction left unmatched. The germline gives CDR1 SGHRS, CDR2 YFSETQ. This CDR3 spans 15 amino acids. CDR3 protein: CASSQGTDSFYGYTF. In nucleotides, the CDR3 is TGCGCCAGCAGCCAAGGGACAGACTCTTTCTATGGCTACACCTTC.

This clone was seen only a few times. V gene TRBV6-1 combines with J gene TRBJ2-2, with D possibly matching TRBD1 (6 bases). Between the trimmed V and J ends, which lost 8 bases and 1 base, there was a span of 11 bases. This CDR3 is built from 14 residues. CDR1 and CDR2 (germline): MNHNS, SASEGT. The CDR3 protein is CASRVGQNTGELFF. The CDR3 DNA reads TGTGCCAGCCGTGTGGGACAGAACACCGGGGAGCTGTTTTTT.

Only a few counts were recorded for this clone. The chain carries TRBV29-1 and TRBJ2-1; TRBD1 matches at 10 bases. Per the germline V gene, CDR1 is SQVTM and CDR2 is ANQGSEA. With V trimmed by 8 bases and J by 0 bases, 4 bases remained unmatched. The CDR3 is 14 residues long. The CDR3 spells CSRTGGSSYNEQFF. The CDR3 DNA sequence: TGCAGCCGGACAGGGGGTAGCTCCTACAATGAGCAGTTCTTC.

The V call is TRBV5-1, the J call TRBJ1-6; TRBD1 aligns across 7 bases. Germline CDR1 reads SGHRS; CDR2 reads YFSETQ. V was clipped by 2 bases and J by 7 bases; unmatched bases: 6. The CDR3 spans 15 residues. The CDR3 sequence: CASSFVSGGNSPLHF. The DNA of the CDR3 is TGCGCCAGCAGCTTTGTCTCAGGGGGAAATTCACCCCTCCACTTT.

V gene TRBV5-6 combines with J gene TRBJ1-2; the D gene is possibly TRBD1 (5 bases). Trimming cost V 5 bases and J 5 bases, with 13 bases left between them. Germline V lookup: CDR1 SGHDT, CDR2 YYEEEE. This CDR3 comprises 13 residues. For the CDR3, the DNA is TGTGCCAGCAGAAGCACAGGCGGTTATGGCTACACCTTC. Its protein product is CASRSTGGYGYTF.

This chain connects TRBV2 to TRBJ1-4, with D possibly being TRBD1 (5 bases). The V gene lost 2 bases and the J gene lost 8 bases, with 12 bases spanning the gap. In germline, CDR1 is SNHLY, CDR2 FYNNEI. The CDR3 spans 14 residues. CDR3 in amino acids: CASSEIGVGEKLFF. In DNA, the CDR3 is TGTGCCAGCAGTGAAATAGGGGTCGGGGAAAAACTGTTTTTT.

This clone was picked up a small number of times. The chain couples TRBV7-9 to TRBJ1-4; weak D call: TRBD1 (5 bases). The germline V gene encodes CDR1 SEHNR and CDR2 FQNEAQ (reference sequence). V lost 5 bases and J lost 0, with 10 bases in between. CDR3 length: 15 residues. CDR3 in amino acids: CASSPRQTTNEKLFF. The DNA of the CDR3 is TGTGCCAGCAGCCCCAGACAGACAACTAATGAAAAACTGTTTTTT.

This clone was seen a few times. CDR3: CATSRGTSGGANEQFF. As DNA, the CDR3 is TGTGCCACCAGCAGAGGCACTAGCGGGGGGGCGAATGAGCAGTTCTTC. The rearrangement uses TRBV15 and TRBJ2-1; 13 bases align to TRBD2. The CDR3 extends over 16 amino acids. CDR1 is LNHNV and CDR2 is YYDKDF in the germline V gene (reference sequence). Losses at the gene ends were 1 base for V and 7 bases for J; bases not matched to a gene: 4.

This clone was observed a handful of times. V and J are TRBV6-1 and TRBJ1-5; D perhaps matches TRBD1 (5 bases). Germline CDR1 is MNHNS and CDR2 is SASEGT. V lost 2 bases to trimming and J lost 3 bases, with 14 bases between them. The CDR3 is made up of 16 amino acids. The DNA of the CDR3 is TGTGCCAGCAGTGAACCCGGGGGTGTGGTCAATCAGCCCCAGCATTTT. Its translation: CASSEPGGVVNQPQHF.

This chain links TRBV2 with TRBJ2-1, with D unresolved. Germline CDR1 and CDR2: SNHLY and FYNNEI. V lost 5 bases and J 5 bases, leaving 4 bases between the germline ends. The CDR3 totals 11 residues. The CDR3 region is CASSLHNEQFF. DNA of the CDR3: TGTGCCAGCAGTCTCCACAATGAGCAGTTCTTC.

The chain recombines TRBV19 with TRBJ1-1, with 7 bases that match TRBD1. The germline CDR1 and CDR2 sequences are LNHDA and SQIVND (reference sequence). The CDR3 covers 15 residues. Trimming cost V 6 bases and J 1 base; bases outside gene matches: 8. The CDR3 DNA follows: TGTGCCAGTAGGATACAGGGGTGGGGGAACACTGAAGCTTTCTTT. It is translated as CASRIQGWGNTEAFF.

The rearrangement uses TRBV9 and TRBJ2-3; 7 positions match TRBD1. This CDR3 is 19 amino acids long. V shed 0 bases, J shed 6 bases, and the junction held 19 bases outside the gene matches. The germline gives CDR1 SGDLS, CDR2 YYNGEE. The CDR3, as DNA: TGTGCCAGCAGCGTAGGGCCCTCATACAGGGGTATGAGAAGGGATACGCAGTATTTT. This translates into CASSVGPSYRGMRRDTQYF. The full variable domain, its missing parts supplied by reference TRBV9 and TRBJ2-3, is DSGVTQTPKHLITATGQRVTLRCSPRSGDLSVYWYQQSLDQGLQFLIQYYNGEERAKGNILERFSAQQFPDLHSELNLSSLELGDSALYFCASSVGPSYRGMRRDTQYFGPGTRLTVL.

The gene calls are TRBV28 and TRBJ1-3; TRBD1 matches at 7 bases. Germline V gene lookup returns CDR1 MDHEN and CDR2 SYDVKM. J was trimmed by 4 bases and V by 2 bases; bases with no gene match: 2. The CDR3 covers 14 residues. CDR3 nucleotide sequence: TGTGCCAGCAGTTTAAGACAGGGCGGAAACACCATATATTTT. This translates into CASSLRQGGNTIYF. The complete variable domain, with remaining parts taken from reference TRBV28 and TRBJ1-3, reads DVKVTQSSRYLVKRTGEKVFLECVQDMDHENMFWYRQDPGLGLRLIYFSYDVKMKEKGDIPEGYSVSREKKERFSLILESASTNQTSMYLCASSLRQGGNTIYFGEGSWLTVV.

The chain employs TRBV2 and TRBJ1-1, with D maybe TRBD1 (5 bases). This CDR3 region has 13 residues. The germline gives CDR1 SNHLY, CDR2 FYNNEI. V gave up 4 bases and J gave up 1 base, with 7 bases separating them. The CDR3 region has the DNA TGTGCCAGCAGTGTAACAGGGAACACTGAAGCTTTCTTT. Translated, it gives CASSVTGNTEAFF.